What follows is one TCR beta chain and its context. This clonotype was recorded at least ten times. Its antigen remains unidentified. Base qualities were left out, and no much larger clone turns up one base away. This sample was taken from a study of T cells in Graves' hyperthyroidism and ophthalmopathy (dated by TCRdb to about 2019). In terms of the full investigation: Peripheral blood samples were taken at initial diagnosis, before any treatment was given. The paper describes TCR Vbeta CDR3 sequencing of about 140 peripheral blood samples, made up of some 42 ophthalmopathy patients, roughly 75 hyperthyroidism patients and roughly 17 progressor patients. Following sampling, methimazole starting at 30 mg daily was given to hyperthyroidism patients, and high-dose intravenous methylprednisolone was given to ophthalmopathy patients. TCR V-J signatures able to tell the groups apart were searched for in a discovery cohort of 100 or so patients, of whom about 40 had Graves' ophthalmopathy and more than 55 had stable Graves' hyperthyroidism. Prospective prediction of ophthalmopathy was tested in an independent validation cohort of fewer than 20 hyperthyroidism patients and 17 patients who later progressed to ophthalmopathy. Thyroid tissue and blood T-cell repertoires from about 6 Graves' hyperthyroidism patients were also compared in the study. For training and testing, the 80 to 100 patients in the discovery cohort were randomly divided in a 7:3 ratio. On the study overall, not on this receptor specifically: Blood samples also contained most of the expanded thyroid clonotypes (frequency above 0.001), which suggests that blood repertoires may reflect thyroid immune responses. Sample size was not statistically predetermined, and investigators were not blinded to group allocation. Ophthalmopathy was separated from stable hyperthyroidism by a 13 V-J signature model, with approximately 86% sensitivity and just over 81% specificity obtained in cross-validation and 80%/75% obtained in testing. During validation, the model predicted progression to ophthalmopathy a median of roughly 7.1 months ahead of onset, with almost 71% sensitivity and almost 75% specificity.

Deletion took 5 bases off V and 1 base off J, with a span of 11 bases between the germline ends. Based on the germline V gene, the CDR1 and CDR2 sequences are SQVTM and ANQGSEA. From cysteine to phenylalanine, the CDR3 is 13 amino acids long. Only the CDR3 DNA stays, 39 bases, in frame from base 1. Stable Graves' hyperthyroidism was defined as the absence of progression to ophthalmopathy over 18 months of follow-up. Hyperthyroidism patients were aged 18 to 65 years and newly diagnosed, with disease duration of less than 2 months. Patients with uncontrolled infections, other autoimmune diseases, pregnancy or lactation were excluded. Diagnoses were established on the basis of clinical symptoms, serum thyroxine and TRAb, thyroid ultrasound, and orbital computed tomography. Ficoll-Paque density gradient centrifugation was used to isolate PBMCs from approximately 10 ml of fresh peripheral blood. Trizol reagent was used to extract total RNA, and RNA quality was then checked on an Agilent 2100 Bioanalyzer.

The TCR beta CDR3 regions were amplified from RNA transcripts. For the first round of RT-PCR on the TCR CDR3, the HTBI primer set was used together with the Qiagen OneStep RT-PCR kit. Libraries were constructed in a second round of multiplex PCR, after which size selection and purification were performed. The libraries were sequenced on an Illumina HiSeq2000 using paired-end 100 bp reads. The study's own analysis went as follows. Raw data were processed with SOAPnuke, discarding reads with adapters, uncalled bases, mean Phred below 15, or no exact constant-primer or identifier match. High-quality paired reads were merged using COPE v1.2.5, and each unique nucleotide sequence was defined as a clonotype. MiTCR v1.1 was used to align the clonotypes against IMGT TRBV, TRBD and TRBJ reference segments. The analysis was restricted to V-J combinations with a frequency above 0.0001, which together covered 99% to 99.2% of the repertoires. A TCS score was defined as the ratio of F50 (clonal expansion) to E x V (chaos), with BLOSUM62-based TCRdist applied between CDR3 peptides within each V-J. Welch's t-statistics and random forest reduced approximately 520 V-J features to about 12, which were used in a naive Bayes classifier (R e1071). TCRdb reprocessing: public reads trimmed at Q25 with fastp, clones called with MiXCR, in-frame beta chains kept. Duplicate CDR3 protein sequences are folded into a single record with the most common DNA and genes. These V and J calls rely on TCRdb rather than the paper's analysis. This sample has around 300,000 distinct CDR3 sequences in its table, and about 15% of those were observed once. The ten most abundant clones make up 20% to 25% of the sample.

The source of this sequence is a woman younger than 45 with Graves' hyperthyroidism. The chain couples TRBV29-1 to TRBJ1-1; a weak D assignment points to TRBD1 (5 bases agree). The sample taken for sequencing was blood. The CDR3 in this case is CSVSQTANTEAFF. The DNA sequence is as follows: TGCAGCGTTTCCCAGACAGCGAACACTGAAGCTTTCTTT.